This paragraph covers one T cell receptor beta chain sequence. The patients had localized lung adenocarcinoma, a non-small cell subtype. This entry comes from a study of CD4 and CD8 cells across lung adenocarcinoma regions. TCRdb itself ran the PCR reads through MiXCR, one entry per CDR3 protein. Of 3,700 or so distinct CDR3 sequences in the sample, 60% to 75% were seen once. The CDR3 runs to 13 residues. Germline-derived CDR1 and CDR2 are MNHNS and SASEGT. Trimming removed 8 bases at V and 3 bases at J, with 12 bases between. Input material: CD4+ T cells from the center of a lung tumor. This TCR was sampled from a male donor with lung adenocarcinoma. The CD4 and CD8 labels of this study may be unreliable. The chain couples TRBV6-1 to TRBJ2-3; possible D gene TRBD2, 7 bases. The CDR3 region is CASGGGFTDTQYF. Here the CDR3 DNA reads TGTGCCAGCGGCGGGGGCTTTACAGATACGCAGTATTTT.